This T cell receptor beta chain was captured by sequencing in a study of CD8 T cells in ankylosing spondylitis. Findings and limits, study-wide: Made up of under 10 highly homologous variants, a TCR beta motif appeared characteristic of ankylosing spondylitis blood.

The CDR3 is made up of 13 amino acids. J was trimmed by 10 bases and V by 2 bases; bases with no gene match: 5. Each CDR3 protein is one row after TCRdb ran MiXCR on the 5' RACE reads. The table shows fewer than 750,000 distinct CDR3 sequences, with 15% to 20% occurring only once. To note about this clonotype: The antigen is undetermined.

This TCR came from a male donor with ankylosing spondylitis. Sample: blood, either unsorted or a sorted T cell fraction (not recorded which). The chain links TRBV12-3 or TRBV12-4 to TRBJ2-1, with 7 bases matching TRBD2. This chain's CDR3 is CASSLYGLGEQFF. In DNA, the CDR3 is TGTGCCAGCAGTTTATACGGACTAGGCGAGCAGTTCTTC.